A single sample gave rise to the 15 T cell receptor beta chains below, sequenced in a study of T cells in Graves' hyperthyroidism and ophthalmopathy. TCR beta CDR3 regions were amplified from RNA. In the first-round RT-PCR of the TCR CDR3, the HTBI primer set was used. TCRdb used MiXCR to reprocess the multiplex PCR reads, holding one entry per CDR3 protein. The sample yields a few hundred thousand distinct CDR3 sequences, 15% to 19% seen once. The sequenced sample consisted of blood. These receptors were taken from a woman aged 25 to 39 with Graves' hyperthyroidism.

This clonotype was recorded only once. Possible read error: a much larger clone is one base away. The chain recombines TRBV3-1 with TRBJ2-7, with 11 positions matching TRBD2. With V trimmed by 2 bases and J by 4 bases, 7 bases remained unmatched. CDR3 length equals 16 residues. Germline CDR1 reads LGHDT; CDR2 reads YNNKEL (reference sequence). CDR3 in DNA: TGTGCCAGCAGCCAATATACTAGCGGGAGAGATTACGAGCAGTACTTC. It translates to CASSQYTSGRDYEQYF.

This clonotype was seen only a few times. The chain links TRBV4-1 to TRBJ1-1; weak D call: TRBD1 (5 bases). CDR1 MGHRA and CDR2 YSYEKL come from the germline V gene. CDR3 length: 16 amino acids. With 0 bases removed from V and 0 bases from J, the gap between germline ends came to 11 bases. CDR3 nucleotide sequence: TGCGCCAGCAGCCAAGATAGGGCAGGGCTGAACACTGAAGCTTTCTTT. It encodes CASSQDRAGLNTEAFF.

In this sample, this clonotype turned up many times. The CDR3, as DNA: TGTGCCAGCAGCTTCTATCAGGGGGAAGCTTTCTTT. Translating it yields CASSFYQGEAFF. The chain recombines TRBV13 with TRBJ1-1, with a tentative D call TRBD1 (6 bases). Germline assignment: CDR1 PRHDT and CDR2 FYEKMQ (reference sequence). V was shortened by 3 bases and J by 8 bases, with 10 bases between the two germline ends. This CDR3 region has 12 residues.

The V call is TRBV5-4, the J call TRBJ2-3, with 10 bases fitting TRBD2. Losses at the gene ends were 4 bases for V and 5 bases for J; bases not matched to a gene: 7. CDR1 and CDR2 from the germline V gene are SGHNT and YYREEE (reference sequence). The CDR3 has 15 amino acids. The CDR3 here is CASSHKREGKDTQYF. The CDR3 DNA is TGTGCCAGCAGCCACAAGCGGGAGGGAAAAGATACGCAGTATTTT.

V and J are TRBV6-2 or TRBV6-3 and TRBJ1-3, with unresolved D. Deletions cut 6 bases from V and 0 bases from J, with 9 bases between. The germline gives CDR1 MNHEY, CDR2 SVGEGT. CDR3 size: 14 residues. CDR3 coding DNA: TGTGCCAGCAGGTTGGGAAACTCTGGAAACACCATATATTTT. This translates into CASRLGNSGNTIYF.

This chain uses TRBV5-1 with TRBJ1-1; TRBD1 might be the D (5 bases). Germline CDR1 is SGHRS and CDR2 is YFSETQ. Trimming took 1 base from V and 3 from J, leaving 10 bases between them. There are 14 residues in the CDR3. As DNA, the CDR3 is TGCGCCAGCAGCTTGAGTTGGGGGGACACTGAAGCTTTCTTT. Amino acids: CASSLSWGDTEAFF.

This clonotype was observed many times. J is TRBJ1-6 and V is TRBV6-1; 10 bases are a match to TRBD1. CDR1 is MNHNS, CDR2 SASEGT, per germline. This CDR3 spans 16 amino acids. The V gene end was trimmed by 5 bases and the J gene end by 4 bases; junction bases not matched to a gene: 5. This CDR3 is CASSSTDRGYNSPLHF. The CDR3 bases are TGTGCCAGCAGTTCTACGGACAGGGGGTATAATTCACCCCTCCACTTT.

This clonotype was recorded many times. The rearrangement links TRBV7-2 to TRBJ1-2; 7 bases fit TRBD1. The CDR3 extends over 17 amino acids. J lost 4 bases, V lost 1 base, and 12 bases had no gene match. Germline V lookup: CDR1 SGHTA, CDR2 FQGNSA. In nucleotides, the CDR3 is TGTGCCAGCAGCTTAGTCAGTACGGCCGGGACAGCCTATGGCTACACCTTC. Protein: CASSLVSTAGTAYGYTF.

This clonotype has at least ten counts. This chain joins TRBV6-1 and TRBJ2-1; D possibly corresponds to TRBD1 (7 bases). The CDR3 consists of 19 residues. Per germline, CDR1 MNHNS and CDR2 SASEGT. The germline V and J ends were trimmed by 6 bases and 3 bases, with 27 bases remaining between them. For the CDR3, the DNA is TGTGCCAGCAGGCGAAGCCAGACCCTAGGAGGGGGCGACTACAATGAGCAGTTCTTC. Protein product: CASRRSQTLGGGDYNEQFF.

The V and J genes are TRBV11-3 and TRBJ2-3; 7 bases are shared with TRBD2. The J segment lost 2 bases and the V segment lost 4 bases, leaving 3 bases of the junction unmatched. The germline V gene has CDR1 SGHNT and CDR2 YENEEA. The CDR3 totals 14 residues. The CDR3 region has the DNA TGTGCCAGCAGCTCTGGGACTAACACAGATACGCAGTATTTT. Encoded protein: CASSSGTNTDTQYF.

Ten or more counts support this clonotype. This chain joins TRBV12-3 or TRBV12-4 and TRBJ2-2; the match to TRBD1 covers 10 bases. This CDR3 region has 16 residues. J was trimmed by 5 bases and V by 6 bases; bases with no gene match: 9. The chain's CDR3 is CASSSGTGVGTGELFF. CDR3 coding DNA: TGTGCCAGCAGCTCCGGGACAGGGGTCGGGACCGGGGAGCTGTTTTTT.

The gene calls are TRBV6-1 and TRBJ1-6, with 11 bases fitting TRBD1. In germline, CDR1 is MNHNS, CDR2 SASEGT. This CDR3 region has 16 residues. The V gene end was trimmed by 4 bases and the J gene end by 4 bases; junction bases not matched to a gene: 3. CDR3 bases: TGTGCCAGCAGTGCTCGGGACAGGGGGTATAATTCACCCCTCCACTTT. Translation gives CASSARDRGYNSPLHF.

In its sample, this clonotype was seen many times. The V gene is TRBV5-1, the J gene TRBJ1-4; weak D call: TRBD1 (5 bases). Trimming stripped 4 bases from V and 3 bases from J, with 16 bases between. The CDR3 totals 16 residues. CDR1 and CDR2 from the germline V gene are SGHRS and YFSETQ. The CDR3 protein is CASSIQGGNANEKLFF. The CDR3 nucleotides read TGCGCCAGCAGCATTCAGGGCGGAAACGCTAATGAAAAACTGTTTTTT.

The chain links TRBV5-1 to TRBJ2-1, with no clear D. Germline V CDR1 and CDR2: SGHRS, YFSETQ. The CDR3 has 12 residues. Trimming cost V 4 bases and J 6 bases, with 8 bases left between them. The CDR3 DNA sequence: TGCGCCAGCAGCCCGGCGGCCAATGAGCAGTTCTTC. Translated, it gives CASSPAANEQFF.

The sample holds many counts of this clonotype. The gene calls are TRBV20-1 and TRBJ2-1; 8 nucleotides match TRBD1. The junction had 4 bases not matched to a gene; V was cut back by 2 bases and J by 7 bases. CDR1 is DFQATT, CDR2 SNEGSKA, per germline (reference sequence). This CDR3 has 13 residues. This CDR3 is CSARQGAFNEQFF. CDR3 nucleotides: TGCAGTGCTAGACAGGGGGCTTTTAATGAGCAGTTCTTC.